The 26 T cell receptor beta chains presented below share a single source sample, sequenced in a study of blood T cell repertoires in COVID-19. Profiling relied on immunoSEQ multiplex PCR, and the TCRdb table lists in-frame clones only, not all of them. The top ten hold approximately 8% of the sample, which has roughly 200,000 clones, 75% to 85% seen once. Sequencing input: peripheral blood. These receptors were taken from a woman of 80 years or more with COVID-19, enrolled during active disease.

V and J are TRBV6-5 and TRBJ2-7; D unresolved. This CDR3 is 10 amino acids long. The V and J ends lost 7 bases and 3 bases respectively, with 4 bases between them. Germline V gives CDR1 MNHEY, CDR2 SVGAGI. The CDR3 DNA reads as TGTGCCAGCACCCACTACGAGCAGTACTTC. It yields the protein CASTHYEQYF.

CDR3 loop: CASRPGQNYGYTF. DNA of the CDR3: TGTGCCAGCAGGCCGGGACAGAACTATGGCTACACCTTC. The rearrangement uses TRBV6-4 and TRBJ1-2, with 7 bases lining up with TRBD1. Germline V lookup: CDR1 MRHNA, CDR2 SNTAGT. The CDR3 extends over 13 amino acids. The V gene end was trimmed by 6 bases and the J gene end by 2 bases; junction bases not matched to a gene: 3.

V and J are TRBV9 and TRBJ2-2, with 8 bases aligning to TRBD1. CDR1 is SGDLS and CDR2 is YYNGEE in the germline V gene. The J segment lost 5 bases and the V segment lost 1 base, leaving 4 bases of the junction unmatched. CDR3 length equals 15 residues. CDR3 loop: CASSVFGQGTGELFF. In DNA, the CDR3 is TGTGCCAGCAGCGTATTTGGACAGGGTACCGGGGAGCTGTTTTTT.

The CDR3 nucleotides read TGCGCCAGCAGCTTGCCGGACAGGGGGCATGGCTACACCTTC. Translation: CASSLPDRGHGYTF. V gene TRBV5-1 combines with J gene TRBJ1-2; the match to TRBD1 covers 11 bases. Trimming at V came to 1 base and at J to 6 bases, leaving 2 bases not matched to a gene. This CDR3 has 14 amino acids. CDR1 SGHRS and CDR2 YFSETQ come from the germline V gene. The whole variable domain, remainder taken from reference TRBV5-1 and TRBJ1-2, is KAGVTQTPRYLIKTRGQQVTLSCSPISGHRSVSWYQQTPGQGLQFLFEYFSETQRNKGNFPGRFSGRQFSNSRSEMNVSTLELGDSALYLCASSLPDRGHGYTFGSGTRLTVV.

The rearrangement links TRBV12-3 or TRBV12-4 to TRBJ1-2; tentatively, D is TRBD1 (6 bases). The CDR3 sequence is 11 residues long. V lost 5 bases and J 14 bases, leaving 15 bases between the germline ends. In DNA, the CDR3 is TGTGCCAGCAGTGGCAGGGGCGCGGAGACCTTC. Protein: CASSGRGAETF.

CDR3 residues: CASSPGQARVSGNTIYF. As DNA, the CDR3 is TGTGCCAGCTCACCCGGACAGGCTAGAGTCTCTGGAAACACCATATATTTT. The rearrangement links TRBV18 to TRBJ1-3; the match to TRBD1 covers 7 bases. Germline V gene lookup returns CDR1 KGHSH and CDR2 LQKENI. V shed 3 bases, J shed 0 bases, and the junction held 8 bases outside the gene matches. This CDR3 comprises 17 residues.

The rearrangement joins TRBV29-1 to TRBJ2-3; no clear D gene. Germline assignment: CDR1 SQVTM and CDR2 ANQGSEA. The germline V and J ends were trimmed by 6 bases and 6 bases, with 10 bases remaining between them. The CDR3 has 11 amino acids. CDR3 in DNA: TGCAGCGTGATTCCCGGGGATACGCAGTATTTT. It codes for CSVIPGDTQYF.

This clone has at least ten counts. CDR3 coding DNA: TGTGCCAGCAGCCAATCAACCCGGACAGAAGCTTTCTTT. Amino acid sequence: CASSQSTRTEAFF. The V call is TRBV14, the J call TRBJ1-1; a possible D gene is TRBD1 (5 bases). V was cut by 2 bases and J by 8 bases, with 12 bases left in between. Germline loops: CDR1 SGHDN, CDR2 FVKESK. CDR3 length equals 13 residues.

This sequence joins TRBV11-1 and TRBJ1-1, with no clear D. The germline V gene encodes CDR1 SGHAT and CDR2 FQDESV (reference sequence). This CDR3 region has 12 residues. V lost 5 bases and J lost 6, with 10 bases in between. This CDR3 is CASSPSLAEAFF. The CDR3 bases are TGTGCCAGCAGCCCGAGCTTGGCTGAAGCTTTCTTT.

The rearrangement joins TRBV5-1 to TRBJ2-5; 14 bases match TRBD2. In germline, CDR1 is SGHRS, CDR2 YFSETQ. The CDR3 has 19 residues. Trimming removed 4 bases from V and 5 bases from J; junction bases left unmatched: 16. The CDR3: CASSISGLAGAILGETQYF. The DNA of the CDR3 is TGCGCCAGCAGCATATCGGGACTAGCGGGAGCCATTCTAGGGGAGACCCAGTACTTC.

V and J are TRBV7-7 and TRBJ2-5; TRBD2 aligns across 8 bases. Germline V gene sequence: CDR1 SSHAT, CDR2 FNYEAQ (reference sequence). There are 14 residues in the CDR3. CDR3 residues: CASSEGTRGGTQYF. The CDR3, as DNA: TGTGCTAGCTCCGAAGGGACTAGGGGTGGGACCCAGTACTTC. Based on the CDR3 plus reference TRBV7-7 and TRBJ2-5, the full variable domain is GAGVSQSPRYKVTKRGQDVTLRCDPISSHATLYWYQQALGQGPEFLTYFNYEAQPDKSGLPSDRFSAERPEGSISTLTIQRTEQRDSAMYRCASSEGTRGGTQYFGPGTRLLVL.

This chain links TRBV25-1 with TRBJ2-1, with 11 bases identical to TRBD2. The germline CDR1 and CDR2 sequences are MGHDK and SYGVNS. CDR3 length: 15 amino acids. J lost 3 bases, V lost 4 bases, and 2 bases had no gene match. The CDR3 protein is CASSAGTSGYNEQFF. Written as DNA, the CDR3 is TGTGCCAGCAGTGCCGGGACTAGCGGCTACAATGAGCAGTTCTTC.

The chain joins TRBV30 to TRBJ1-4; possibly TRBD1 for D (6 bases). V was pared by 2 bases and J by 7 bases, with 14 bases between. Germline V CDR1 and CDR2: GTSNPN, SVGIG (reference sequence). The CDR3 consists of 14 residues. CDR3 DNA: TGTGCCTGGAGTTGGAGGACAGTTTCTGAAAAACTGTTTTTT. Protein sequence: CAWSWRTVSEKLFF.

V is TRBV3-1 (or the pseudogene TRBV3-2) and J is TRBJ1-4; 9 bases agree with TRBD1. Germline V gene data show CDR1 as LGHDT and CDR2 as YNNKEL (reference sequence). The CDR3 is 17 amino acids. Trimming took 2 bases from V and 3 from J; bases not matched to a gene: 7. The CDR3 sequence is CASSQPGQGLANEKLFF. The CDR3 DNA reads TGTGCCAGCAGCCAACCGGGACAGGGTTTAGCTAATGAAAAACTGTTTTTT.

The V gene is TRBV6-4, the J gene TRBJ2-3; TRBD2 is a possible D gene (7 bases). The CDR3 has 15 amino acids. V lost 6 bases and J 4 bases, leaving 17 bases between the germline ends. Germline-derived CDR1 and CDR2 are MRHNA and SNTAGT. The CDR3 is CASRATAGAADTQYF. CDR3 DNA sequence: TGTGCCAGCAGAGCGACGGCGGGGGCCGCAGATACGCAGTATTTT.

This clone was detected once. The chain is built from TRBV7-2 and TRBJ1-5; 8 bases match TRBD1. The germline CDR1 and CDR2 sequences are SGHTA and FQGNSA. V shed 2 bases, J shed 7 bases, and the junction held 4 bases outside the gene matches. The CDR3 extends over 14 amino acids. CDR3 nucleotide sequence: TGTGCCAGCAGCTTAAGGACAGGGCCCCAGCCCCAGCATTTT. Its protein is CASSLRTGPQPQHF.

This clone was recorded once. V gene TRBV18 combines with J gene TRBJ2-7; TRBD2 matches at 8 bases. The CDR3 covers 15 residues. From germline, CDR1 is KGHSH and CDR2 LQKENI. V was pared by 0 bases and J by 7 bases, with 8 bases of the junction left unmatched. CDR3 nucleotide sequence: TGTGCCAGCTCACCACCACCAGCGGGAGAGGGTGAGCAGTACTTC. It specifies CASSPPPAGEGEQYF. Drawing the rest from reference TRBV18 and TRBJ2-7, the complete variable domain is NAGVMQNPRHLVRRRGQEARLRCSPMKGHSHVYWYRQLPEEGLKFMVYLQKENIIDESGMPKERFSAEFPKEGPSILRIQQVVRGDSAAYFCASSPPPAGEGEQYFGPGTRLTVT.

This clone was seen a few times. The rearrangement links TRBV3-1 (or the pseudogene TRBV3-2) to TRBJ1-4; TRBD1 is a possible D gene (5 bases). The CDR3 extends over 18 amino acids. V dropped 1 base and J dropped 4 bases, with 19 bases sitting between them. Germline V gene lookup returns CDR1 LGHDT and CDR2 YNNKEL (reference sequence). CDR3 in DNA: TGTGCCAGCAGCCAAGCTCTGACAGTCAGACACCGTAATGAAAAACTGTTTTTT. This gives the protein CASSQALTVRHRNEKLFF.

The chain uses TRBV4-1 and TRBJ1-4; 9 bases are a match to TRBD1. Germline CDR1 MGHRA, CDR2 YSYEKL. V shed 4 bases, J shed 7 bases, and the junction held 7 bases outside the gene matches. There are 15 residues in the CDR3. CDR3 nucleotide sequence: TGCGCCAGCAGCCTCAGACAGGGGGGTAGTGAAAAACTGTTTTTT. It specifies CASSLRQGGSEKLFF.

The V gene is TRBV5-5, the J gene TRBJ1-2; 12 nucleotides match TRBD1. V shed 0 bases, J shed 6 bases, and the junction held 12 bases outside the gene matches. The CDR3 extends over 18 amino acids. Germline-derived CDR1 and CDR2 are SGHKS and YYEKEE (reference sequence). CDR3 sequence (DNA): TGTGCCAGCAGCTTGGGTTTCTTGGGACAGGGGGCTTCAGATGGCTACACCTTC. Encoded protein: CASSLGFLGQGASDGYTF.

The sample holds a few counts of this clone. The J gene is TRBJ1-1, the V gene TRBV25-1; 9 bases map to TRBD1. This CDR3 comprises 16 residues. Trimming removed 4 bases from V and 7 bases from J; junction bases left unmatched: 13. Per germline, CDR1 MGHDK and CDR2 SYGVNS. The DNA for the CDR3 is TGTGCCAGCAGTGTCTTCGGGGGACAGGGTTTGGGTGAAGCTTTCTTT. Translation gives CASSVFGGQGLGEAFF.

In the case of this clone: One end of the junction does not line up with germline, which may come from a read error. The chain joins TRBV11-3 to TRBJ2-7, with D uncertain. Per germline, CDR1 SGHNT and CDR2 YENEEA. The CDR3 runs to 11 residues. CDR3: CASSPIPEQYF. In DNA form, the CDR3 reads TGTGCTAGCAGCCCCATCCCCGAGCAGTACTTC.

The V call is TRBV19, the J call TRBJ1-4; 8 positions agree with TRBD1. Germline V gives CDR1 LNHDA, CDR2 SQIVND (reference sequence). Trimming cost V 6 bases and J 0 bases; bases outside gene matches: 3. The CDR3 loop spans 15 amino acids. CDR3 loop: CASSGTGATNEKLFF. The CDR3 DNA reads TGTGCCAGTAGCGGGACAGGAGCAACTAATGAAAAACTGTTTTTT.

The chain carries TRBV28 and TRBJ1-1, with D maybe TRBD1 (5 bases). Germline CDR1 reads MDHEN; CDR2 reads SYDVKM. Trimming removed 6 bases at V and 13 bases at J, with 18 bases between. The CDR3 is 12 amino acids. The CDR3 sequence is CASRAGVPGVFF. Here the CDR3 DNA reads TGTGCCAGCAGGGCGGGGGTTCCCGGCGTTTTCTTT.

V is TRBV3-1 (or the pseudogene TRBV3-2) and J is TRBJ2-3, with TRBD1 matching over 7 bases. The CDR3 covers 13 residues. CDR1 is LGHDT, CDR2 YNNKEL, per germline (reference sequence). V gave up 7 bases and J gave up 14 bases; unmatched junction bases: 15. CDR3 residues: CASTMPQMGQWYF. The CDR3 nucleotides are TGTGCCAGCACCATGCCTCAAATGGGACAGTGGTATTTT.

The chain employs TRBV5-1 and TRBJ1-2, with D perhaps matching TRBD1 (6 bases). The CDR3 totals 15 residues. V lost 4 bases to trimming and J lost 6 bases, with 19 bases between them. In germline, CDR1 is SGHRS, CDR2 YFSETQ. Written as DNA, the CDR3 is TGCGCCAGCAGCCGAGAGGGGGGGCCTATTAATGGCTACACCTTC. This translates into CASSREGGPINGYTF. The full variable domain, rest sourced from reference TRBV5-1 and TRBJ1-2, is KAGVTQTPRYLIKTRGQQVTLSCSPISGHRSVSWYQQTPGQGLQFLFEYFSETQRNKGNFPGRFSGRQFSNSRSEMNVSTLELGDSALYLCASSREGGPINGYTFGSGTRLTVV.